This passage covers 22 T cell receptor beta chains from one sample sequenced in a study of T cell responses to AZD1222 COVID-19 vaccine. Method: immunoSEQ multiplex PCR; TCRdb's copy keeps in-frame clones and lacks some. The sample shows some 82,000 clones, about nine tenths of them seen only once. Sequences were derived from peripheral blood, sampled on day 0 of AZD1222 vaccination. Receptors originate from an adult in good health.

V and J are TRBV3-1 (or the pseudogene TRBV3-2) and TRBJ2-1, with TRBD2 matching over 10 bases. V lost 0 bases to trimming and J lost 7 bases; unmatched junction nucleotides: 9. Germline-derived CDR1 and CDR2 are LGHDT and YNNKEL (reference sequence). The CDR3 has 17 residues. The CDR3 DNA is TGTGCCAGCAGCCAAGAGGTCCCAGCGGGGGGGTATAATGAGCAGTTCTTC. It specifies CASSQEVPAGGYNEQFF.

This chain connects TRBV7-4 to TRBJ1-1; a weak D match, TRBD1 (5 bases). Trimming pared 2 bases from V and 1 base from J, leaving 17 bases between. The V gene's germline CDR1 is SGHVT and CDR2 SQSDAQ. The CDR3 loop spans 17 amino acids. The CDR3 loop is CASSLSYGGRPNTEAFF. CDR3 DNA sequence: TGTGCCAGCAGCTTATCTTATGGGGGACGGCCGAACACTGAAGCTTTCTTT. Filled out from reference TRBV7-4 and TRBJ1-1, the complete variable domain reads GAGVSQSPRYKVAKRGRDVALRCDSISGHVTLYWYRQTLGQGSEVLTYSQSDAQRDKSGRPSGRFSAERPERSVSTLKIQRTEQGDSAVYLCASSLSYGGRPNTEAFFGQGTRLTVV.

The chain carries TRBV5-4 and TRBJ2-7; 9 bases map to TRBD1. V was clipped by 1 base and J by 3 bases; unmatched bases: 2. Germline loops: CDR1 SGHNT, CDR2 YYREEE (reference sequence). The CDR3 extends over 14 amino acids. The CDR3 protein is CASSLSGQGYEQYF. The CDR3 DNA is TGTGCCAGCAGCTTGTCGGGACAGGGCTACGAGCAGTACTTC.

This clone was seen only a few times. V gene TRBV18 combines with J gene TRBJ2-4, with D perhaps matching TRBD1 (5 bases). Germline V lookup: CDR1 KGHSH, CDR2 LQKENI. Deletions cut 0 bases from V and 4 bases from J, with 7 bases between. The CDR3 runs 14 residues. CDR3 in amino acids: CASSPPDTKNIQYF. In DNA, the CDR3 is TGTGCCAGCTCACCACCGGACACTAAAAACATTCAGTACTTC.

This clone has just one count. The genes are TRBV7-2 and TRBJ1-5; D uncertain. In germline, CDR1 is SGHTA, CDR2 FQGNSA. Trimming removed 4 bases at V and 1 base at J, with 11 bases between. CDR3 length: 15 residues. DNA of the CDR3: TGTGCCAGCAGCTCACGGACCTGGAGCAATCAGCCCCAGCATTTT. Amino acids: CASSSRTWSNQPQHF.

V and J are TRBV19 and TRBJ2-1; D unclear. The germline V gene encodes CDR1 LNHDA and CDR2 SQIVND (reference sequence). Trimming removed 1 base from V and 6 bases from J, with 7 bases in between. The CDR3 runs 13 residues. The CDR3 protein is CASSIGPRNEQFF. The CDR3 DNA is TGTGCCAGTAGTATAGGCCCTCGCAATGAGCAGTTCTTC.

The CDR3 sequence is CASSQDRPGSTEAFF. Written as DNA, the CDR3 is TGTGCCAGCAGCCAAGATAGGCCCGGGAGCACTGAAGCTTTCTTT. This rearrangement joins TRBV3-1 (or the pseudogene TRBV3-2) to TRBJ1-1; D call uncertain. CDR1 is LGHDT, CDR2 YNNKEL, per germline (reference sequence). The CDR3 consists of 15 residues. Deletions cut 0 bases from V and 4 bases from J, with 12 bases between.

This sequence joins TRBV4-2 and TRBJ1-1; no clear D gene. Germline values: CDR1 LGHNA, CDR2 YNFKEQ. V lost 3 bases and J 4 bases, leaving 30 bases between the germline ends. The CDR3 has 20 residues. The DNA of the CDR3 is TGTGCCAGCAGCCAGAAAGCAGGCCCGGCTTCACCAGGAAGGTCCACTGAAGCTTTCTTT. This gives the protein CASSQKAGPASPGRSTEAFF.

The rearrangement joins TRBV6-1 to TRBJ1-6; 9 nucleotides match TRBD1. With 3 bases clipped from V and 13 bases from J, the junction kept 7 bases outside the gene matches. The length of the CDR3 is 14 residues. Germline CDR1 is MNHNS and CDR2 is SASEGT. This CDR3 is CASSEDRGVSPLHF. As DNA, the CDR3 is TGTGCCAGCAGTGAGGACAGGGGCGTTTCCCCCCTCCACTTT.

This clone came up once. The rearrangement links TRBV27 to TRBJ2-5, with TRBD1 matching over 7 bases. The length of the CDR3 is 14 residues. V shed 6 bases, J shed 4 bases, and the junction held 8 bases outside the gene matches. Germline V gene lookup returns CDR1 MNHEY and CDR2 SMNVEV (reference sequence). CDR3 in amino acids: CASRTGLGRETQYF. The DNA for the CDR3 is TGTGCCAGCAGGACAGGGCTGGGCCGAGAGACCCAGTACTTC.

This rearrangement joins TRBV5-1 to TRBJ2-1; the match to TRBD2 covers 7 bases. The CDR3 has 12 residues. Germline lookup yields CDR1 SGHRS and CDR2 YFSETQ. V was pared by 6 bases and J by 7 bases, with 4 bases of the junction left unmatched. The CDR3 reads CASTGLPNEQFF. The CDR3 coding sequence is TGCGCCAGCACGGGACTACCTAATGAGCAGTTCTTC.

V is TRBV7-9 and J is TRBJ1-1; D is possibly TRBD1 (5 bases). V was cut by 3 bases and J by 1 base, with 12 bases left in between. This CDR3 contains 15 residues. Germline V gene sequence: CDR1 SEHNR, CDR2 FQNEAQ (reference sequence). DNA for the CDR3: TGTGCCAGCAGCTTCCTACAGGTTGGGAACACTGAAGCTTTCTTT. Residues: CASSFLQVGNTEAFF.

This chain links TRBV5-4 with TRBJ2-3; 10 nucleotides line up with TRBD1. The CDR3 consists of 16 residues. CDR1 and CDR2 from the germline V gene are SGHNT and YYREEE (reference sequence). Germline trimming cut 4 bases from V and 0 bases from J; bases unmatched to any gene: 5. The CDR3 DNA sequence: TGTGCCAGCAGCACGGGACAGGGGCGGAGCACAGATACGCAGTATTTT. Translated, it gives CASSTGQGRSTDTQYF. The full variable domain, with the rest looked up from reference TRBV5-4 and TRBJ2-3, is ETGVTQSPTHLIKTRGQQVTLRCSSQSGHNTVSWYQQALGQGPQFIFQYYREEENGRGNFPPRFSGLQFPNYSSELNVNALELDDSALYLCASSTGQGRSTDTQYFGPGTRLTVL.

The genes are TRBV19 and TRBJ2-1; D gene unclear. V lost 3 bases to trimming and J lost 2 bases, with 8 bases between them. The CDR3 consists of 14 residues. CDR1 LNHDA and CDR2 SQIVND come from the germline V gene (reference sequence). Here the CDR3 reads CASSIRSAYNEQFF. The CDR3 DNA sequence: TGTGCCAGTAGTATTCGCAGCGCCTACAATGAGCAGTTCTTC. Complete variable domain (other parts from reference TRBV19 and TRBJ2-1): DGGITQSPKYLFRKEGQNVTLSCEQNLNHDAMYWYRQDPGQGLRLIYYSQIVNDFQKGDIAEGYSVSREKKESFPLTVTSAQKNPTAFYLCASSIRSAYNEQFFGPGTRLTVL.

This clone was detected once. The chain recombines TRBV5-1 with TRBJ2-5; D ambiguous. The germline V gene has CDR1 SGHRS and CDR2 YFSETQ. V was trimmed by 4 bases and J by 5 bases, leaving 9 bases between them. The CDR3 length is 12 residues. The CDR3 coding sequence is TGCGCCAGCAGCCATCCTGGGGAGACCCAGTACTTC. This codes for CASSHPGETQYF.

The chain joins TRBV19 to TRBJ2-4, with D tentatively TRBD1 (5 bases). Per germline, CDR1 LNHDA and CDR2 SQIVND (reference sequence). CDR3 length: 17 residues. V lost 1 base to trimming and J lost 0 bases, with 13 bases between them. The CDR3 bases are TGTGCCAGTAGTATAGGACAGAACGGGTTAGCCAAAAACATTCAGTACTTC. Residues: CASSIGQNGLAKNIQYF.

The J gene is TRBJ2-1, the V gene TRBV29-1; perhaps TRBD1 as D (5 bases). This CDR3 region has 11 residues. CDR1 and CDR2 from the germline V gene are SQVTM and ANQGSEA. Trimming stripped 4 bases from V and 4 bases from J, with 5 bases between. The CDR3 DNA follows: TGCAGCGTTGGACAGTACAATGAGCAGTTCTTC. Translated, it gives CSVGQYNEQFF.

J is TRBJ2-7 and V is TRBV11-2; the D is unclear. This CDR3 is built from 13 residues. Germline V lookup: CDR1 SGHAT, CDR2 FQNNGV. With 2 bases removed from V and 3 bases from J, the gap between germline ends came to 8 bases. The CDR3 sequence is CASSLLTNYEQYF. CDR3 DNA sequence: TGTGCCAGCAGCTTACTGACAAACTACGAGCAGTACTTC.

This chain links TRBV5-1 with TRBJ1-1; TRBD1 might be the D (6 bases). Trimming shortened V by 1 base and J by 7 bases, and 14 bases separated the two germline ends. This CDR3 region has 14 residues. Germline-derived CDR1 and CDR2 are SGHRS and YFSETQ. The CDR3 here is CASSLNTGFGEAFF. DNA for the CDR3: TGCGCCAGCAGCTTGAACACAGGGTTCGGTGAAGCTTTCTTT. Variable domain in full (rest from reference TRBV5-1 and TRBJ1-1): KAGVTQTPRYLIKTRGQQVTLSCSPISGHRSVSWYQQTPGQGLQFLFEYFSETQRNKGNFPGRFSGRQFSNSRSEMNVSTLELGDSALYLCASSLNTGFGEAFFGQGTRLTVV.

The V and J genes are TRBV27 and TRBJ1-5, with D perhaps matching TRBD1 (5 bases). V was trimmed by 6 bases and J by 1 base, leaving 16 bases between them. The CDR3 spans 16 residues. Germline assignment: CDR1 MNHEY and CDR2 SMNVEV (reference sequence). The CDR3 DNA reads TGTGCCAGCAGGCCTATGTCGGGGGTAAGCAATCAGCCCCAGCATTTT. Amino acids: CASRPMSGVSNQPQHF.

This chain joins TRBV9 and TRBJ2-2; D is tentatively TRBD1 or TRBD2 (5 bases each). CDR3 length equals 17 residues. Germline V CDR1 and CDR2: SGDLS, YYNGEE. Trimming left V 5 bases short and J 2 bases short, with 19 bases between. The CDR3 reads CASSDSQRGGNTGELFF. DNA for the CDR3: TGTGCCAGCAGTGACAGTCAGCGTGGGGGTAACACCGGGGAGCTGTTTTTT.

V is TRBV5-5 and J is TRBJ1-3, with D perhaps TRBD1 (6 bases). CDR1 is SGHKS, CDR2 YYEKEE, per germline (reference sequence). There are 14 residues in the CDR3. The V end lost 4 bases, the J end lost 2 bases, and 10 bases lay between the germline ends. The CDR3 DNA follows: TGTGCCAGCAGCAAAGGGGGGACTGGAAACACCATATATTTT. The encoded protein is CASSKGGTGNTIYF.